The 18 T cell receptor beta chains below all came from one sample that was sequenced in a study of vaccination and CD4 T cells after COVID-19. Cultured CD4+ T cell DNA was sequenced using the Oncomine TCR Beta short-read assay. TCRdb independently ran MiXCR on the PCR reads; one entry per CDR3 protein. Of 3,500 to 4,500 distinct CDR3 sequences in the sample, approximately 20% were seen once. Treatment: roughly 11-day PBMC culture with coronavirus spike peptide pools or control peptides (ViraFEST assay). CD4+ T-cell collection from the unexposed donor predated the COVID-19 pandemic (2011-2018). These TCRs are of unknown antigen specificity. Sequenced material: CD4+ T cells from blood, cultured in vitro. These receptor sequences come from a human donor in good health.

The chain combines TRBV27 with TRBJ2-6, with D unclear. V lost 3 bases and J lost 2, with 2 bases in between. The CDR3 is 13 residues long. Per the germline V gene, CDR1 is MNHEY and CDR2 is SMNVEV (reference sequence). The CDR3 DNA is TGTGCCAGCAGTTTCCCTGGGGCCAACGTCCTGACTTTC. Translated: CASSFPGANVLTF.

V and J are TRBV19 and TRBJ2-1; D call uncertain. The CDR3 is 15 residues long. CDR1 and CDR2 from the germline V gene are LNHDA and SQIVND (reference sequence). V shed 4 bases and J shed 0 bases, with 10 bases lying between them. CDR3 amino acids: CASSTSVRSYNEQFF. The CDR3 DNA is TGTGCCAGTAGTACCTCCGTCCGCTCCTACAATGAGCAGTTCTTC.

Relative to its sample, this clonotype is medium-sized (0.01 to 0.1%). The chain joins TRBV6-2 or TRBV6-3 to TRBJ1-1; 7 nucleotides match TRBD1. V lost 6 bases and J lost 1; bases outside the gene matches: 2. CDR1 is MNHEY and CDR2 is SVGEGT in the germline V gene. This CDR3 contains 13 residues. In DNA, the CDR3 is TGTGCCAGCAGACAGGGGCCGAACACTGAAGCTTTCTTT. Translation gives CASRQGPNTEAFF.

This clonotype was seen more than once but under ten times. This chain uses TRBV14 with TRBJ1-1, with a possible D match to TRBD1 (5 bases). Trimming took 4 bases from V and 0 from J, leaving 18 bases between them. CDR1 is SGHDN, CDR2 FVKESK, per germline. The CDR3 has 17 residues. The CDR3 nucleotides read TGTGCCAGCAGCCTGGCCGGACACCCAGCGATGAACACTGAAGCTTTCTTT. Protein product: CASSLAGHPAMNTEAFF.

This chain links TRBV6-2 or TRBV6-3 with TRBJ2-3; D is undetermined. The V end lost 6 bases, the J end lost 4 bases, and 8 bases lay between the germline ends. The germline V gene has CDR1 MNHEY and CDR2 SVGEGT. There are 12 residues in the CDR3. The CDR3 nucleotides are TGTGCCAGCAGGAAACCGGCAGATACGCAGTATTTT. It is translated as CASRKPADTQYF.

The gene calls are TRBV5-1 and TRBJ2-2; unclear D gene. This CDR3 contains 14 residues. Germline V CDR1 and CDR2: SGHRS, YFSETQ. The V end was cut by 4 bases, the J end by 6 bases, with 13 bases between. As DNA, the CDR3 is TGCGCCAGCAGCGCATCTTCCGGAGCCGGGGAGCTGTTTTTT. It yields the protein CASSASSGAGELFF. Filled out from reference TRBV5-1 and TRBJ2-2, the complete variable domain reads KAGVTQTPRYLIKTRGQQVTLSCSPISGHRSVSWYQQTPGQGLQFLFEYFSETQRNKGNFPGRFSGRQFSNSRSEMNVSTLELGDSALYLCASSASSGAGELFFGEGSRLTVL.

V and J are TRBV20-1 and TRBJ2-7; D gene uncertain. V was pared by 5 bases and J by 2 bases, with 13 bases between. Germline V CDR1 and CDR2: DFQATT, SNEGSKA (reference sequence). This CDR3 has 13 residues. CDR3 nucleotide sequence: TGCAGTGCTGTACAGCACCGGGCCTACGAGCAGTACTTC. Translation: CSAVQHRAYEQYF.

Note on this clonotype: One end of the junction varies from germline; a read error may be responsible. J is TRBJ2-1 and V is TRBV29-1; a weak D match, TRBD1 (5 bases). The CDR3 is 12 residues long. Germline loops: CDR1 SQVTM, CDR2 ANQGSEA. The CDR3 reads CSVDSTYNEQFF. The DNA for the CDR3 is TGCAGTGTTGACAGCACCTACAATGAGCAGTTCTTC.

The chain uses TRBV5-1 and TRBJ1-4, with D possibly being TRBD1 (5 bases). V lost 4 bases and J lost 8, with 15 bases in between. The CDR3 runs to 14 residues. Germline V gene sequence: CDR1 SGHRS, CDR2 YFSETQ. CDR3 nucleotides: TGCGCCAGCAGCCCCGGAGGGGCAGAGGAAAAACTGTTTTTT. Translated: CASSPGGAEEKLFF. Full variable domain (outside the CDR3, taken from reference TRBV5-1 and TRBJ1-4): KAGVTQTPRYLIKTRGQQVTLSCSPISGHRSVSWYQQTPGQGLQFLFEYFSETQRNKGNFPGRFSGRQFSNSRSEMNVSTLELGDSALYLCASSPGGAEEKLFFGSGTQLSVL.

This clonotype was counted only a few times. The chain has TRBV5-8 and TRBJ2-7; D not resolved. The length of the CDR3 is 17 residues. Trimming shortened V by 4 bases and J by 2 bases, and 22 bases separated the two germline ends. Germline-derived CDR1 and CDR2 are SGHTS and YDEGEE. CDR3: CASSLYQPGSHPYEQYF. The CDR3 DNA reads TGTGCCAGCAGCCTATACCAACCGGGCTCCCATCCCTACGAGCAGTACTTC.

This clonotype showed up just a few times. The chain is built from TRBV28 and TRBJ2-1; D gene unclear. Germline V lookup: CDR1 MDHEN, CDR2 SYDVKM. CDR3 size: 13 residues. With 1 base removed from V and 6 bases from J, the gap between germline ends came to 7 bases. The CDR3 protein is CASSLLAPNEQFF. CDR3 coding DNA: TGTGCCAGCAGTTTATTGGCCCCCAATGAGCAGTTCTTC.

The chain has TRBV12-3 or TRBV12-4 and TRBJ2-2, with D perhaps matching TRBD2 (7 bases). The CDR3 covers 15 residues. V gave up 2 bases and J gave up 4 bases, with 11 bases separating them. As DNA, the CDR3 is TGTGCCAGCAGTTTAAGAGGGGGGGGCACCGGGGAGCTGTTTTTT. Its translation is CASSLRGGGTGELFF.

This clonotype was seen more than once but under ten times. The chain employs TRBV27 and TRBJ1-6; D ambiguous. The ends were cut back, 1 base at V and 7 bases at J, with 11 bases in the middle. CDR1 MNHEY and CDR2 SMNVEV come from the germline V gene (reference sequence). This CDR3 contains 15 residues. Written as DNA, the CDR3 is TGTGCCAGCAGTTTATTAAGGGAATCGAATTCACCCCTCCACTTT. It translates to CASSLLRESNSPLHF.

Within the sample, this clonotype is medium-sized. This chain joins TRBV15 and TRBJ2-7; 8 bases agree with TRBD1. Germline V gene data show CDR1 as LNHNV and CDR2 as YYDKDF (reference sequence). The CDR3 has 17 residues. Trimming cost V 5 bases and J 0 bases; bases outside gene matches: 12. The CDR3: CATSDEFTGTGSYEQYF. The CDR3 DNA is TGTGCCACCAGCGATGAGTTTACCGGGACAGGCTCCTACGAGCAGTACTTC. Drawing the rest from reference TRBV15 and TRBJ2-7, the complete variable domain is DAMVIQNPRYQVTQFGKPVTLSCSQTLNHNVMYWYQQKSSQAPKLLFHYYDKDFNNEADTPDNFQSRRPNTSFCFLDIRSPGLGDTAMYLCATSDEFTGTGSYEQYFGPGTRLTVT.

This chain uses TRBV28 with TRBJ1-3; D possibly corresponds to TRBD1 (5 bases). Germline V gene sequence: CDR1 MDHEN, CDR2 SYDVKM. The CDR3 has 17 amino acids. The V gene lost 5 bases and the J gene lost 0 bases, with 17 bases spanning the gap. The CDR3 loop reads CASSETGTLSSGNTIYF. DNA of the CDR3: TGTGCCAGCAGTGAAACCGGGACGCTAAGCTCTGGAAACACCATATATTTT.

This clonotype was detected a few times. CDR3 region: CASSQGQGAGGYTF. DNA of the CDR3: TGTGCCAGCAGCCAGGGACAGGGGGCGGGAGGCTACACCTTC. The rearrangement links TRBV7-2 to TRBJ1-2; TRBD1 agrees at 12 bases. The CDR3 is 14 amino acids. From germline, CDR1 is SGHTA and CDR2 FQGNSA. V trimming: 5 bases; J trimming: 8 bases; junction bases outside the gene matches: 6.

By share, this clonotype counts as medium-sized. V is TRBV28 and J is TRBJ1-6, with 7 bases matching TRBD1. V lost 6 bases to trimming and J lost 10 bases; unmatched junction nucleotides: 12. The CDR3 loop spans 15 amino acids. The germline V gene encodes CDR1 MDHEN and CDR2 SYDVKM. The CDR3 here is CASSPGTRGFSPLHF. CDR3 bases: TGTGCCAGCAGCCCCGGTACCAGGGGGTTCTCACCCCTCCACTTT.

By sample fraction, this clonotype is medium-sized. V usage is TRBV7-2 and J usage is TRBJ1-2; a possible D gene is TRBD1 (6 bases). This CDR3 contains 12 residues. The germline V gene has CDR1 SGHTA and CDR2 FQGNSA. The V and J ends lost 6 bases and 4 bases respectively, with 9 bases between them. This CDR3 is CASRTDSYGYTF. The CDR3 DNA sequence: TGTGCCAGCAGGACGGACAGCTATGGCTACACCTTC.